These T cell receptor beta chains were read from a single sample in a study of blood T cell repertoires in COVID-19. Here immunoSEQ multiplex PCR was the method, and the copy in TCRdb shows in-frame clones only, minus some. The sample holds about 99,000 clones, more than 70% seen once. Sample: peripheral blood. Source of these receptors: a woman of 80 years or more in a cohort sampled during active COVID-19. The CDR3 runs from the conserved cysteine through the conserved F or W.

TRBV4-1	TRBJ2-3	15	CASSPSSTFTDTQYF
TRBV7-9	TRBJ2-7	14	CASSSPDRGYEQYF
TRBV12-3/TRBV12-4	TRBJ2-1	13	CASSFREFNEQFF
TRBV9	TRBJ2-6	15	CASSVAYSGANVLTF
TRBV9	TRBJ2-3	15	CASSVERGLTDTQYF
TRBV10-3	.	13	CAISGRDSYEQYF
TRBV28	TRBJ2-1	14	CVSEREPSGNEQFF
TRBV7-2	TRBJ2-7	15	CASSLGLTSGIGQYF
TRBV7-2	TRBJ2-7	15	CASSRGTGGRYEQYF
TRBV11-2	TRBJ2-7	12	CASSFQQHEQYF
TRBV18	TRBJ2-5	15	CASSPIQGVQETQYF
TRBV7-9	TRBJ2-1	16	CASSMGLVVLGNEQFF
TRBV15	TRBJ1-5	12	CATSRALEPQHF
TRBV18	TRBJ2-1	15	CASSPPAGGLNEQFF
TRBV6-5	TRBJ1-1	13	CASFRSQNTEAFF
TRBV18	TRBJ2-5	16	CASSPPSGGNAETQYF
TRBV19	TRBJ1-4	14	CASSGRVYTEKLFF
TRBV5-1	TRBJ2-1	14	CASSNSGGLNEQFF
TRBV2	TRBJ2-3	15	CASSLLAASTDTQYF
TRBV3-1/TRBV3-2	TRBJ2-5	14	CASSQTSSKETQYF
TRBV9	TRBJ1-2	14	CASSVDDSNYGYTF
TRBV10-3	TRBJ1-2	14	CAISDPGQGQGYTF
TRBV2	TRBJ1-2	13	CASSIGRGEGYTF
TRBV6-5	TRBJ2-7	12	CASSRPGGEQYF
TRBV7-2	TRBJ1-1	14	CASSLDRDNTEAFF
TRBV27	TRBJ1-6	17	CASRLRPGQGGGSPLHF
TRBV28	TRBJ2-7	19	CASSPGTKRVAGGPYEQYF
TRBV15	TRBJ2-3	16	CATSRGRTLSTDTQYF
TRBV30	TRBJ1-1	13	CAWKGGTNTEAFF
TRBV18	TRBJ2-5	12	CASSPMRETQYF
TRBV4-2	TRBJ2-1	17	CASSQLAGSGFANEQFF
TRBV7-9	TRBJ2-3	16	CASSPMGSGPTDTQYF
TRBV7-2	TRBJ2-2	13	CASSFQGAPELFF
TRBV6-6	TRBJ1-5	15	CASSYSGQFNQPQHF
TRBV13	TRBJ2-7	14	CASSDDRSSYEQYF
TRBV18	TRBJ2-2	15	CASSPPRGNTGELFF
TRBV28	TRBJ2-1	12	CASSEPDRAEFF
TRBV27	TRBJ2-3	15	CASVASGGVPGTQYF
TRBV3-1/TRBV3-2	TRBJ1-1	12	CASTSGGTEAFF
TRBV11-3	TRBJ2-1	16	CASSLEVGASNNEQFF
TRBV14	TRBJ2-3	16	CASRQTSGIGPDTQYF
TRBV6-6	TRBJ2-2	21	CASSGQPGRITSTSNTGELFF
TRBV15	.	12	CATSRGTYEQYF
TRBV19	TRBJ2-1	15	CASSRIQRGKNEQFF
TRBV10-3	TRBJ2-2	16	CAISDGGATDTGELFF